This T cell receptor (beta chain) emerged from a study of T cells after yellow fever vaccination. Whole-study context: It was SMART-Seq v4 Ultra Low Input that prepared the fractions with low cell numbers. Study-level points and caveats: Peaking faster, on day 5 versus 15, the secondary response was nonetheless weaker. In post-booster samples, most primary-vaccination clones reappeared (roughly 96% CD4, approximately 91% CD8).

Germline CDR1 reads SEHNR; CDR2 reads FQNEAQ (reference sequence). The CDR3 spans 15 residues. Trimming cost V 4 bases and J 0 bases, with 12 bases left between them. Notes on this clonotype: The antigen is undetermined.

It was through 5'RACE template switching that TCR cDNA was made, with a universal primer site and UMIs added. In TCRdb, the 5' RACE reads were re-called with MiXCR into one record per CDR3 protein. The table records some 350,000 distinct CDR3 sequences, around 4.1% of them present only once. This clonotype was obtained from a man younger than 35 who received the YFV17D yellow fever vaccine. The starting material was PBMCs, obtained 5 days after the yellow fever booster vaccination. This chain links TRBV7-9 with TRBJ1-1; D is uncertain. This CDR3 reads CASSSPGGVNTEAFF. DNA of the CDR3: TGTGCCAGCAGCTCTCCGGGTGGGGTGAACACTGAAGCTTTCTTT.